The text below deals with one TCR beta chain. Its ends do not fully match the called genes, so a read error is possible. This specimen belongs to a study of Ad26.COV2.S vaccination and SARS-CoV-2 variants. Study details: Ad26.COV2.S was injected intramuscularly once or twice, 56 days apart.

This sample's treatment: some 20 received Ad26.COV2.S at low or high dose, single or two shots; about 5 received placebo; per-sample allocation not given. Sampling was done on day 63 after the first vaccine or placebo injection. The shot given was an Ad26 vector that makes Wuhan-strain SARS-CoV-2 spike. This CDR3 is built from 15 residues. The germline V gene has CDR1 MNHNS and CDR2 SASEGT. TCRdb's copy holds only in-frame clones and misses some; the assay was immunoSEQ multiplex PCR. The table has approximately 400,000 clones, about four fifths seen once; the top ten hold about 7.1%. Specimen: peripheral blood, collected in a trial of Ad26.COV2.S vaccine versus placebo. The V and J genes are TRBV6-1 and TRBJ1-1, with 7 bases identical to TRBD1. The sequence derives from a person between 18 and 60 years old who received the Ad26.COV2.S COVID-19 vaccine or a placebo. The CDR3 nucleotides read TGTGCCAGCAGGACCCCCGGGACAGCGAACATTGAAGCTTTCTTT. Residues: CASRTPGTANIEAFF.